These T cell receptor beta chains were read from a single sample in a study of shared clonotypes between healthy human individuals. The method was immunoSEQ multiplex PCR; TCRdb's version includes in-frame clones alone and lacks a portion of them. The sample has roughly 770,000 clones; roughly 96% are singletons. The specimen was naive CD8+ T cells sorted from blood. The receptors were gathered from a man aged 30 to 39 in good health. Each CDR3 is given with its conserved first and last residue. Each record gives: D gene, V gene, J gene, CDR3 protein, CDR3 DNA. The D gene is left open where the match is weak.

-,TRBV11-2,TRBJ2-7,CASSLGTLSYEQYF,TGTGCCAGCAGCTTAGGGACACTCTCCTACGAGCAGTACTTC
TRBD1,TRBV29-1,TRBJ2-7,CSGTGQDYEQYF,TGCAGCGGCACGGGACAGGACTACGAGCAGTACTTC
TRBD2,TRBV27,TRBJ2-1,CASSPRTSGTYGEQFF,TGTGCCAGCAGTCCTAGGACTAGCGGGACGTATGGTGAGCAGTTCTTC
-,TRBV28,TRBJ2-2,CASSFSPGLLNTGELFF,TGTGCCAGCAGTTTCTCACCGGGCCTCTTGAACACCGGGGAGCTGTTTTTT
TRBD2,TRBV6-4,TRBJ2-7,CASSEKGRENYEQYF,TGTGCCAGCAGTGAAAAAGGGCGGGAGAACTACGAGCAGTACTTC
TRBD1,TRBV18,TRBJ2-5,CASSPGQGARETQYF,TGTGCCAGCTCACCGGGACAGGGGGCGCGGGAGACCCAGTACTTC
TRBD2,TRBV7-9,TRBJ2-1,CASSPGLAGATSSYNEQFF,TGTGCCAGCAGCCCAGGACTAGCGGGGGCGACCAGCTCCTACAATGAGCAGTTCTTC
-,TRBV10-3,TRBJ1-5,CAISESENQPQHF,TGTGCCATCAGTGAGTCCGAGAATCAGCCCCAGCATTTT
TRBD2,TRBV29-1,TRBJ2-1,CSVRREGRNNEQFF,TGCAGCGTCAGGAGGGAGGGCCGTAACAATGAGCAGTTCTTC
TRBD2,TRBV7-9,TRBJ2-1,CASSLPGAGANNEQFF,TGTGCCAGCAGCCTCCCGGGTGCGGGAGCTAACAATGAGCAGTTCTTC
-,TRBV27,TRBJ2-2,CASSFGLSHTGELFF,TGTGCCAGCAGTTTTGGTCTCAGTCACACCGGGGAGCTGTTTTTT
TRBD2,TRBV29-1,TRBJ2-7,CSVVAGENYEQYF,TGCAGCGTTGTGGCGGGGGAAAACTACGAGCAGTACTTC
-,TRBV5-1,TRBJ2-7,CASRFTSHYEQYF,TGCGCCAGCAGGTTTACTTCTCACTACGAGCAGTACTTC
TRBD2,TRBV29-1,TRBJ2-5,CSTPSGPFQETQYF,TGCAGCACCCCTAGCGGGCCATTCCAAGAGACCCAGTACTTC
-,TRBV4-1,TRBJ2-7,CASSQTGYEQYF,TGCGCCAGCAGCCAAACAGGCTACGAGCAGTACTTC
TRBD2,TRBV4-1,TRBJ2-3,CASSLRSASGSTDTQYF,TGCGCCAGCAGCCTAAGATCGGCTAGCGGGAGCACAGATACGCAGTATTTT
TRBD1,TRBV12-5,TRBJ1-1,CASGLSRGLEYTEAFF,TGTGCTAGTGGTTTGTCAAGGGGGCTCGAGTACACTGAAGCTTTCTTT
TRBD2,TRBV10-3,TRBJ2-1,CAISIILTSGSYEQFF,TGTGCCATCAGTATAATCTTGACTAGCGGGAGTTATGAGCAGTTCTTC